This T cell receptor (beta chain) was sequenced during a study of blood T cell repertoires in COVID-19. Whole-study context: Sources were T cells, B-cell-depleted T cells, or PBMCs; the material itself was cDNA or gDNA.

In germline, CDR1 is MGHRA, CDR2 YSYEKL. CDR3 length: 17 amino acids. The junction had 8 bases not matched to a gene; V was cut back by 0 bases and J by 7 bases. Profiling relied on immunoSEQ multiplex PCR, and the TCRdb table lists in-frame clones only, not all of them. The sample includes about 400,000 clones, approximately 90% seen only once; the top ten take around 1.4%. The chain uses TRBV4-1 and TRBJ2-3, with 12 bases matching TRBD1. The receptor was derived from a woman aged 30 to 39 with active or convalescent COVID-19. The specimen sequenced was peripheral blood. CDR3 loop: CASSQDLGQGAQNTQYF. The CDR3 coding sequence is TGCGCCAGCAGCCAAGATCTGGGACAGGGGGCGCAAAATACGCAGTATTTT.